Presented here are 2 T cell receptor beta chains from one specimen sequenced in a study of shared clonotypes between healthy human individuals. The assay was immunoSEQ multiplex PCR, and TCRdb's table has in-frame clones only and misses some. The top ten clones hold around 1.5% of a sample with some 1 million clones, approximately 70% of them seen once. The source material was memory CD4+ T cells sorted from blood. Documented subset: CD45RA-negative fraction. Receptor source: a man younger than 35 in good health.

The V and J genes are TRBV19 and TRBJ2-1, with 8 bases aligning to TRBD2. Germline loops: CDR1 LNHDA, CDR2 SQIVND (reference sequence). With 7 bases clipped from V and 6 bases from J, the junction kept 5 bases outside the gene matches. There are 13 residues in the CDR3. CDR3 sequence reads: CASTAAGGNEQFF. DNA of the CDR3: TGTGCCAGTACCGCGGCGGGGGGCAATGAGCAGTTCTTC. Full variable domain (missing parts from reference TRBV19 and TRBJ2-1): DGGITQSPKYLFRKEGQNVTLSCEQNLNHDAMYWYRQDPGQGLRLIYYSQIVNDFQKGDIAEGYSVSREKKESFPLTVTSAQKNPTAFYLCASTAAGGNEQFFGPGTRLTVL.

CDR3 amino acids: CASSPSGSGKAGTQYF. CDR3 nucleotides: TGTGCCAGCAGCCCCTCTGGTAGCGGGAAGGCTGGTACGCAGTATTTT. The V and J genes are TRBV7-6 and TRBJ2-3, with 8 bases matching TRBD2. V lost 5 bases and J lost 8; bases outside the gene matches: 15. Germline V gene data show CDR1 as SGHVS and CDR2 as FNYEAQ. The CDR3 consists of 16 residues.